Listed below are T cell receptor beta chains from one sample, sequenced in a study of shared clonotypes between healthy human individuals. The method was immunoSEQ multiplex PCR; TCRdb's version includes in-frame clones alone and lacks a portion of them. This repertoire shows around 1.9 million clones, 93% found once; its top ten account for 1.5% to 2%. Input material: naive CD8+ T cells from PBMCs. These receptors all stem from a man between 18 and 29 years old in good health. Some clones in this sample may be carry-over from other donors' samples. Each CDR3 is given with its conserved first and last residue. Fields, in order: clone size, V gene, CDR3 length, D gene, J gene, CDR3 protein, CDR3 DNA. D genes are given only for firm matches. Clone size is not always given. Where it is, it says once, few, many or a class for expanded clones.

.,TRBV28,12,TRBD1,TRBJ2-1,CASRYRGNEQFF,TGTGCCAGCAGGTACAGGGGAAATGAGCAGTTCTTC
.,TRBV4-1,15,.,TRBJ1-2,CASSQEGPSQKRYTF,TGCGCCAGCAGCCAAGAAGGCCCCTCTCAGAAGCGATACACCTTC
.,TRBV12-5,16,.,TRBJ1-3,CASGLTTRRDRDTIYF,TGTGCTAGTGGTTTGACTACCCGCAGGGATCGAGACACCATATATTTT
.,TRBV7-8,17,.,TRBJ2-1,CASSLEGGFSSYNEQFF,TGTGCCAGCAGCTTAGAGGGGGGTTTTAGCTCCTACAATGAGCAGTTCTTC
once,TRBV7-8,13,TRBD1,TRBJ2-7,CASSLRTGYEQYF,TGTGCCAGCAGCTTAAGGACAGGCTACGAGCAGTACTTC
.,TRBV4-3,16,TRBD1,TRBJ2-5,CASSQRQGGLQETQYF,TGCGCCAGCAGCCAGAGACAGGGTGGCCTCCAAGAGACCCAGTACTTC
.,TRBV2,17,.,TRBJ2-3,CASSGEARGVSTDTQYF,TGTGCCAGCAGTGGGGAGGCCCGGGGTGTTAGCACAGATACGCAGTATTTT
.,TRBV6-1,16,.,TRBJ1-3,CASSEVVYRALSSIYF,TGTGCCAGCAGTGAAGTCGTTTACAGGGCACTGAGTTCGATATATTTT
.,TRBV14,17,.,TRBJ1-2,CASSQDWEAGRGYGYTF,TGTGCCAGCAGCCAAGATTGGGAGGCAGGGAGAGGCTATGGCTACACCTTC
once,TRBV27,16,TRBD1,TRBJ1-2,CASRGERQGADYGYTF,TGTGCCAGCAGGGGGGAACGACAGGGGGCGGACTATGGCTACACCTTC
.,TRBV11-2,14,.,TRBJ1-1,CASSLTPLATEAFF,TGTGCCAGCAGCTTAACCCCCCTTGCCACTGAAGCTTTCTTT
.,TRBV5-1,15,TRBD1,TRBJ2-7,CASSLDGTGFYEQYF,TGCGCCAGCAGCTTGGACGGGACAGGTTTCTACGAGCAGTACTTC
.,TRBV28,16,.,TRBJ2-2,CASSLWSRADTGELFF,TGTGCCAGCAGTTTATGGTCGCGGGCCGACACCGGGGAGCTGTTTTTT
.,TRBV28,17,TRBD2,TRBJ2-3,CASSPRLAEASGDTQYF,TGTGCCAGCAGTCCCCGACTAGCGGAAGCATCAGGAGATACGCAGTATTTT
.,TRBV29-1,12,TRBD1,TRBJ1-2,CSVPGQGSGYTF,TGCAGCGTTCCGGGACAGGGTTCTGGCTACACCTTC
.,TRBV7-6,16,TRBD1,TRBJ2-7,CASSGWTGRDSYEQYF,TGTGCCAGCAGCGGATGGACAGGGAGAGATTCCTACGAGCAGTACTTC
.,TRBV2,18,TRBD1,TRBJ2-6,CASSVSADRVTGANVLTF,TGTGCCAGCAGTGTATCTGCGGACAGGGTGACTGGGGCCAACGTCCTGACTTTC
once,TRBV19,15,.,TRBJ1-5,CASSIDRVPNQPQHF,TGTGCCAGTAGTATAGACCGGGTGCCCAATCAGCCCCAGCATTTT
.,TRBV6-1,13,TRBD2,TRBJ2-7,CASTPGGPYEQYF,TGTGCCAGCACACCGGGGGGTCCCTACGAGCAGTACTTC
.,TRBV19,12,.,TRBJ1-2,CASSLGLRGYTF,TGTGCCAGTAGTCTCGGGTTGAGAGGCTACACCTTC
few,TRBV11-1,13,.,TRBJ1-2,CASSVSGNYGYTF,TGTGCCAGCAGCGTCAGCGGCAACTATGGCTACACCTTC
.,TRBV25-1,15,.,TRBJ2-6,CASSEEGAGANVLTF,TGTGCCAGCAGTGAAGAGGGGGCTGGGGCCAACGTCCTGACTTTC
.,TRBV27,11,.,TRBJ2-2,CASSVGGELFF,TGTGCCAGCAGTGTAGGGGGGGAGCTGTTTTTT
.,TRBV27,16,TRBD1,TRBJ2-2,CASSPRDREWAGELFF,TGTGCCAGCAGTCCCCGGGACAGGGAATGGGCCGGGGAGCTGTTTTTT
.,TRBV9,15,.,TRBJ2-7,CASSVGSGPSYEQYF,TGTGCCAGCAGCGTAGGCAGCGGGCCATCCTACGAGCAGTACTTC
.,TRBV4-2,14,.,TRBJ2-6,CASSVGAGANVLTF,TGTGCCAGCAGCGTGGGGGCCGGGGCCAACGTCCTGACTTTC
.,TRBV29-1,14,TRBD1,TRBJ2-7,CSVDPTGGSYEQYF,TGCAGCGTCGACCCGACAGGGGGAAGCTACGAGCAGTACTTC
.,TRBV10-1,15,.,TRBJ2-7,CATSNGTIKPYEQYF,TGCGCCACCTCAAACGGGACCATAAAGCCCTACGAGCAGTACTTC
.,TRBV6-5,16,TRBD2,TRBJ2-1,CASSFTGTSGYNEQFF,TGTGCCAGCAGTTTCACCGGGACTAGCGGGTACAATGAGCAGTTCTTC
.,TRBV28,21,TRBD1,TRBJ2-2,CASSLSVQGETKRRSTGELFF,TGTGCCAGCAGTTTATCGGTCCAGGGGGAGACAAAAAGGCGTAGTACCGGGGAGCTGTTTTTT
.,TRBV5-6,15,TRBD1,TRBJ2-5,CASSFPGQPVWTQYF,TGTGCCAGCAGCTTTCCGGGACAGCCGGTATGGACCCAGTACTTC
.,TRBV11-2,16,TRBD2,TRBJ2-5,CASSLVPSGYQETQYF,TGTGCCAGCAGCTTAGTTCCTAGCGGATACCAAGAGACCCAGTACTTC
once,TRBV13,13,.,TRBJ2-4,CASRGESGNIQYF,TGTGCCAGCAGGGGGGAGTCTGGTAACATTCAGTACTTC
.,TRBV7-6,13,TRBD1,TRBJ2-7,CASSSDRDDEQYF,TGTGCCAGCAGTTCCGACAGGGACGACGAGCAGTACTTC
.,TRBV29-1,12,.,TRBJ1-1,CSVETVGTEAFF,TGCAGCGTTGAAACAGTCGGGACTGAAGCTTTCTTT
.,TRBV19,15,.,TRBJ2-7,CAIRPRPVCPYEQYF,TGTGCCATCAGACCGAGGCCGGTCTGCCCCTACGAGCAGTACTTC
.,TRBV9,13,TRBD1,TRBJ2-5,CASSPGQVETQYF,TGTGCCAGCAGCCCGGGACAGGTAGAGACCCAGTACTTC
.,TRBV5-1,15,.,TRBJ1-4,CASSLAGTREGKLFF,TGCGCCAGCAGCTTGGCCGGCACCAGGGAGGGGAAACTGTTTTTT
.,TRBV7-9,15,.,TRBJ2-3,CASSLGGASTDTQYF,TGTGCCAGCAGCTTAGGAGGGGCGAGCACAGATACGCAGTATTTT
.,TRBV11-3,16,TRBD1,TRBJ2-7,CASSFNTGGSNGEQYF,TGTGCCAGCAGCTTCAATACAGGGGGGTCGAACGGCGAGCAGTACTTC
.,TRBV7-9,15,.,TRBJ1-2,CASSLAAHPNYGYTF,TGTGCCAGCAGCTTGGCCGCGCACCCTAACTATGGCTACACCTTC
.,TRBV4-3,13,.,TRBJ2-7,CASSHGPLLEQYF,TGCGCCAGCAGCCATGGGCCCCTCCTCGAGCAGTACTTC
.,TRBV11-2,14,TRBD2,TRBJ2-3,CAIQIAGVRDTQYF,TGTGCCATACAAATAGCGGGAGTTAGAGATACGCAGTATTTT
.,TRBV7-8,16,.,TRBJ1-2,CASSQTRGEANYGYTF,TGTGCCAGCAGCCAAACCAGGGGAGAGGCTAACTATGGCTACACCTTC
.,TRBV7-9,13,.,TRBJ2-7,CASSSRTNYEQYF,TGTGCCAGCAGCTCTCGGACTAACTACGAGCAGTACTTC
once,TRBV6-5,16,.,TRBJ2-5,CASSYSISRGSETQYF,TGTGCCAGCAGTTACTCGATTTCCAGGGGATCAGAGACCCAGTACTTC
.,TRBV6-1,15,TRBD2,TRBJ2-1,CASSSVGGGRAWQFF,TGTGCCAGCAGTTCGGTCGGCGGCGGGAGGGCCTGGCAGTTCTTC
.,TRBV5-4,15,.,TRBJ2-7,CASSFRNRSSYEQYF,TGTGCCAGCAGCTTTCGGAACAGGAGCTCCTACGAGCAGTACTTC
.,TRBV5-1,12,.,TRBJ2-7,CASAVGFSEQYF,TGCGCCAGCGCGGTGGGTTTCTCCGAGCAGTACTTC
.,TRBV28,14,.,TRBJ2-5,CASSQGGEGETQYF,TGTGCCAGCAGCCAGGGTGGGGAAGGGGAGACCCAGTACTTC
.,TRBV5-4,14,.,TRBJ2-7,CASSQAEEEYEQYF,TGTGCCAGCAGCCAGGCCGAAGAAGAGTACGAGCAGTACTTC
.,TRBV28,13,.,TRBJ2-7,CASTPVISYEQYF,TGTGCCAGCACCCCAGTCATTTCCTACGAGCAGTACTTC